This entry lists 19 T cell receptor beta chains sequenced from one sample in a study of T cell responses to AZD1222 COVID-19 vaccine. Sequenced by immunoSEQ multiplex PCR; TCRdb stores in-frame clones only, minus some. The data contain some 140,000 clones, approximately 89% of them seen just once; the ten biggest clones take up about 3%. Specimen: peripheral blood, collected on day 0 of AZD1222 vaccination. The receptor set was obtained from an adult in good health.

The chain recombines TRBV30 with TRBJ2-1; no definite D call. Trimming removed 4 bases from V and 6 bases from J, with 7 bases in between. The CDR3 consists of 11 residues. Per the germline V gene, CDR1 is GTSNPN and CDR2 is SVGIG (reference sequence). This CDR3 reads CAWNWGNEQFF. The CDR3 coding sequence is TGTGCCTGGAATTGGGGCAATGAGCAGTTCTTC.

The chain employs TRBV5-5 and TRBJ2-7; D is perhaps TRBD1 (6 bases). CDR3 length: 14 amino acids. Germline assignment: CDR1 SGHKS and CDR2 YYEKEE (reference sequence). The V gene lost 2 bases and the J gene lost 7 bases, with 16 bases spanning the gap. The CDR3 sequence: CASSFRTASQEQYF. For the CDR3, the DNA is TGTGCCAGCAGCTTCAGGACAGCCTCTCAGGAGCAGTACTTC.

This rearrangement joins TRBV5-4 to TRBJ1-4; 9 nucleotides match TRBD1. CDR1 and CDR2 from the germline V gene are SGHNT and YYREEE (reference sequence). This CDR3 comprises 16 residues. V lost 0 bases and J lost 7; bases outside the gene matches: 7. CDR3: CASSLAKGQGGEKLFF. In DNA form, the CDR3 reads TGTGCCAGCAGCTTGGCCAAGGGACAGGGAGGTGAAAAACTGTTTTTT. The variable domain in full, with the rest retrieved from reference TRBV5-4 and TRBJ1-4, is ETGVTQSPTHLIKTRGQQVTLRCSSQSGHNTVSWYQQALGQGPQFIFQYYREEENGRGNFPPRFSGLQFPNYSSELNVNALELDDSALYLCASSLAKGQGGEKLFFGSGTQLSVL.

This sequence joins TRBV4-2 and TRBJ2-5, with 8 bases fitting TRBD2. In germline, CDR1 is LGHNA, CDR2 YNFKEQ. V lost 4 bases and J lost 5; bases outside the gene matches: 6. CDR3 length equals 14 residues. The CDR3 spells CASSPAGTRETQYF. CDR3 DNA: TGTGCCAGCAGCCCCGCCGGGACTAGGGAGACCCAGTACTTC.

The V gene is TRBV18, the J gene TRBJ1-1; no definite D call. CDR3 size: 16 residues. Germline V gene lookup returns CDR1 KGHSH and CDR2 LQKENI. Trimming cost V 2 bases and J 0 bases, with 13 bases left between them. DNA for the CDR3: TGTGCCAGCTCACCAATCTCAGGCTCCATGAACACTGAAGCTTTCTTT. It codes for CASSPISGSMNTEAFF.

J is TRBJ2-2 and V is TRBV27; 13 nucleotides match TRBD2. The CDR3 consists of 20 residues. CDR1 is MNHEY and CDR2 is SMNVEV in the germline V gene (reference sequence). Trimming at V came to 5 bases and at J to 0 bases, leaving 12 bases not matched to a gene. The CDR3 loop reads CASSRTPGLAGNANTGELFF. The CDR3 region has the DNA TGTGCCAGCAGTCGAACGCCGGGACTAGCGGGGAACGCGAACACCGGGGAGCTGTTTTTT.

The V gene is TRBV5-4, the J gene TRBJ1-3; maybe TRBD1 (5 bases). The CDR3 runs 14 residues. V was shortened by 2 bases and J by 4 bases, with 10 bases between the two germline ends. CDR1 and CDR2 from the germline V gene are SGHNT and YYREEE (reference sequence). CDR3 protein: CASSFWGGGNTIYF. CDR3 nucleotides: TGTGCCAGCAGCTTCTGGGGGGGAGGAAACACCATATATTTT. Full variable domain (missing parts from reference TRBV5-4 and TRBJ1-3): ETGVTQSPTHLIKTRGQQVTLRCSSQSGHNTVSWYQQALGQGPQFIFQYYREEENGRGNFPPRFSGLQFPNYSSELNVNALELDDSALYLCASSFWGGGNTIYFGEGSWLTVV.

The V gene is TRBV7-2, the J gene TRBJ1-6, with D possibly TRBD1 on 6 matching bases. The CDR3 is 13 amino acids. Trimming took off 2 bases at V and 8 bases at J, with 7 bases between the two ends. Germline loops: CDR1 SGHTA, CDR2 FQGNSA. The CDR3 here is CASSLNRDSPLHF. The CDR3 DNA reads as TGTGCCAGCAGCTTAAACAGGGATTCACCCCTCCACTTT.

The J gene is TRBJ2-1, the V gene TRBV5-1; the match to TRBD1 covers 11 bases. Germline CDR1 reads SGHRS; CDR2 reads YFSETQ. The CDR3 has 16 amino acids. V lost 2 bases and J lost 6; bases outside the gene matches: 7. The DNA of the CDR3 is TGCGCCAGCAGCTTCCCCGACGGGACAGGGGGCAATGAGCAGTTCTTC. Amino acid sequence: CASSFPDGTGGNEQFF.

CDR3 residues: CASSLEGVINEQFF. CDR3 sequence (DNA): TGTGCCAGCAGCTTAGAGGGAGTCATCAATGAGCAGTTCTTC. The genes are TRBV5-4 and TRBJ2-1, with D possibly being TRBD2 (5 bases). The germline gives CDR1 SGHNT, CDR2 YYREEE (reference sequence). This CDR3 spans 14 amino acids. V lost 2 bases to trimming and J lost 6 bases, with 12 bases between them.

The CDR3 DNA is TGTGCCAGCAGGGGACAGGGTGGGGGCACTGAAGCTTTCTTT. Amino acids: CASRGQGGGTEAFF. V usage is TRBV2 and J usage is TRBJ1-1; 9 positions agree with TRBD1. The V segment lost 6 bases and the J segment 4 bases; nucleotides outside the gene matches: 6. The germline CDR1 and CDR2 sequences are SNHLY and FYNNEI. This CDR3 contains 14 residues.

The chain uses TRBV5-6 and TRBJ2-7; D is unresolved. Germline CDR1 reads SGHDT; CDR2 reads YYEEEE. The germline V and J ends were trimmed by 0 bases and 8 bases, with 9 bases remaining between them. CDR3 size: 12 residues. The CDR3: CASSLDSYKQYF. CDR3 coding DNA: TGTGCCAGCAGCTTGGACAGTTACAAGCAGTACTTC.

The chain links TRBV2 to TRBJ1-3; possibly TRBD1 for D (6 bases). The CDR3 totals 15 residues. V was clipped by 8 bases and J by 2 bases, with 16 bases between them. Germline-derived CDR1 and CDR2 are SNHLY and FYNNEI. In nucleotides, the CDR3 is TGTGCCAGCGGCGACATAGGGGGGGCTGGAAACACCATATATTTT. Translating it yields CASGDIGGAGNTIYF.

The chain employs TRBV5-1 and TRBJ2-1; 10 bases are a match to TRBD1. CDR1 and CDR2 (germline): SGHRS, YFSETQ. CDR3 length: 16 amino acids. Germline trimming cut 4 bases from V and 9 bases from J; bases unmatched to any gene: 13. CDR3 DNA: TGCGCCAGCAGCCTGGGGACAGGGGATCTGTCTGGTGAGCAGTTCTTC. It is translated as CASSLGTGDLSGEQFF.

The V call is TRBV10-1, the J call TRBJ1-2; weak D call: TRBD1 (5 bases). There are 15 residues in the CDR3. From germline, CDR1 is WNHNN and CDR2 SYGVQD (reference sequence). The germline V and J ends were trimmed by 3 bases and 1 base, with 12 bases remaining between them. CDR3 nucleotide sequence: TGCGCCAGCAGTGACGAGACAGCCAATAACTATGGCTACACCTTC. This sequence encodes CASSDETANNYGYTF.

The chain employs TRBV5-1 and TRBJ2-1, with D uncertain. CDR1 is SGHRS and CDR2 is YFSETQ in the germline V gene. The ends were cut back, 7 bases at V and 1 base at J, with 6 bases in the middle. The length of the CDR3 is 12 residues. As DNA, the CDR3 is TGCGCCAGCCGCTGGTCCTACAATGAGCAGTTCTTC. It encodes CASRWSYNEQFF.

The gene calls are TRBV5-4 and TRBJ2-7, with D perhaps given as TRBD1 or TRBD2 (7 bases each). V lost 5 bases and J lost 0, with 12 bases in between. From germline, CDR1 is SGHNT and CDR2 YYREEE (reference sequence). This CDR3 is 14 amino acids long. CDR3: CASSPGGASYEQYF. CDR3 DNA sequence: TGTGCCAGCAGTCCAGGGGGGGCCTCCTACGAGCAGTACTTC.

The J gene is TRBJ1-1, the V gene TRBV5-1; TRBD1 is a possible D gene (5 bases). Germline V gene data show CDR1 as SGHRS and CDR2 as YFSETQ. Trimming took off 0 bases at V and 1 base at J, with 10 bases between the two ends. There are 15 residues in the CDR3. In DNA, the CDR3 is TGCGCCAGCAGCTTGGCGTTGGGGACGAACACTGAAGCTTTCTTT. The encoded protein is CASSLALGTNTEAFF. Full variable domain (outside the CDR3, taken from reference TRBV5-1 and TRBJ1-1): KAGVTQTPRYLIKTRGQQVTLSCSPISGHRSVSWYQQTPGQGLQFLFEYFSETQRNKGNFPGRFSGRQFSNSRSEMNVSTLELGDSALYLCASSLALGTNTEAFFGQGTRLTVV.

This chain's CDR3 is CASSLLSVSISPLHF. The CDR3 nucleotides read TGTGCCAGCAGTTTATTGTCAGTGTCTATTTCACCCCTCCACTTT. The gene calls are TRBV27 and TRBJ1-6, with D hard to call. V lost 1 base and J lost 9, with 13 bases in between. The germline V gene encodes CDR1 MNHEY and CDR2 SMNVEV (reference sequence). The length of the CDR3 is 15 residues.